One T cell receptor (beta chain) is described in this entry. The sample originates from a study of T cells in Graves' hyperthyroidism and ophthalmopathy. The authors took PBMCs from 10 ml fresh peripheral blood. Germline CDR1 is SGHRS and CDR2 is YFSETQ. The CDR3 sequence is 17 residues long. V trimming: 4 bases; J trimming: 2 bases; junction bases outside the gene matches: 12. Amplification yielded TCR beta CDR3 regions, with RNA transcripts as the source. First-round RT-PCR of the TCR CDR3 relied on the HTBI primer set. TCRdb analysed the multiplex PCR reads with MiXCR anew, one entry per CDR3 protein. The sample records 600,000 to 800,000 distinct CDR3 sequences, roughly a third being singletons.

This TCR was recovered from a middle-aged woman with Graves' hyperthyroidism. The gene calls are TRBV5-1 and TRBJ1-2; TRBD1 matches at 9 bases. Sample: blood. This CDR3 is CASSQDNRGPPNYGYTF. As DNA, the CDR3 is TGCGCCAGCAGCCAAGACAACAGGGGGCCACCCAACTATGGCTACACCTTC.